One T cell receptor beta chain is described in this entry. Its specificity is unknown. This sample is part of a study of cytomegalovirus exposure and HLA in healthy donors. Overall study results and limits: V segments that were indistinguishable, TRBV6-2 and TRBV6-3 among them, were omitted from analysis. The later analysis indicated that the majority of CMV-associated TCR beta chains appeared HLA-restricted. Productive status was seen about 87% or about 30% of the time for most TCR beta V segments in an earlier analysis.

PCR amplification relied on 60 Vbeta primers (plus 13 Jbeta primers). Clones were read by immunoSEQ multiplex PCR, and TCRdb kept only the in-frame ones, dropping some. The sample has 90,000 to 110,000 clones, under 80% seen once. V lost 4 bases, J lost 7 bases, and 16 bases stayed unmatched. The CDR3 loop spans 17 amino acids. Germline CDR1 is SGHRS and CDR2 is YFSETQ. Sequences were obtained from PBMCs. This TCR was recovered from a woman between 40 and 50 years old in good health and CMV-seropositive. V is TRBV5-1 and J is TRBJ2-2; 7 bases are shared with TRBD2. The CDR3 coding sequence is TGCGCCAGCAGCCCAACCATGGCGGGGGTCGTCGGCGGGGAGCTGTTTTTT. Translation: CASSPTMAGVVGGELFF.